The rows below give T cell receptor beta chains drawn from one sample of a study of cytomegalovirus exposure and HLA in healthy donors. Method: immunoSEQ multiplex PCR; TCRdb's copy keeps in-frame clones and lacks some. Of about 180,000 clones in the sample, approximately 82% are singletons; the top ten hold under 1.5%. The sample was PBMCs. The receptor source for this set is a girl aged 2-10 years in good health and CMV-seropositive. Each CDR3 is given with its conserved first and last residue. D genes are given only for firm matches. Clone size, where shown, is once, few, many, or a class for clones that have expanded.

TRBJ2-3	TRBV28	NA	NA	TGTGCCAGCAGTTCCACCGGGACAGATACGCAGTATTTT	CASSSTGTDTQYF
TRBJ1-5	TRBV5-8	NA	NA	TGTGCCAGCAGCTTGGAACTAAGGGAACAGGGTAAGCCCCAGCATTTT	CASSLELREQGKPQHF
TRBJ2-7	TRBV5-1	NA	NA	TGCGCCAGCAGCTTGGCAGGGACCTACGAGCAGTACTTC	CASSLAGTYEQYF
TRBJ1-3	TRBV5-6	NA	NA	TGTGCCAGCAGCTTTTTAACAGGGACGGCTTTCGGAAACACCATATATTTT	CASSFLTGTAFGNTIYF
TRBJ2-5	TRBV5-4	NA	NA	TGTGCCAGCAGCTTGGCCGCGCGGCCAGAGACCCAGTACTTC	CASSLAARPETQYF
TRBJ2-1	TRBV7-8	TRBD2	NA	TGTGCCAGCAGCATCGGACTAGCGGGAGGTCTCGGAGCGTATGAGCAGTTCTTC	CASSIGLAGGLGAYEQFF
TRBJ2-3	TRBV25-1	TRBD2	NA	TGTGCCAGCAGTAGACGACTAGCGGGAGGACGCACAGATACGCAGTATTTT	CASSRRLAGGRTDTQYF
TRBJ1-5	TRBV6-6	NA	NA	TGTGCCAGCAGCCCTAGGACAGTATGGAATCAGCCCCAGCATTTT	CASSPRTVWNQPQHF
TRBJ1-1	TRBV5-1	TRBD1	NA	TGCGCCAGCAGCTTGGTCCAGGGGGAAGGGACTGAAGCTTTCTTT	CASSLVQGEGTEAFF
TRBJ2-3	TRBV6-5	TRBD2	NA	TGTGCCAGCAGCCGAACTAGCGGGCGCACAGATACGCAGTATTTT	CASSRTSGRTDTQYF
TRBJ1-6	TRBV6-5	TRBD1	NA	TGTGCCAGCAGTTCATTACAGGGGATATCACCCCTCCACTTT	CASSSLQGISPLHF
TRBJ1-2	TRBV19	NA	NA	TGTGCCAGTTCCTTGTCAGGGTCCCTCCGAGATGGCTACACCTTC	CASSLSGSLRDGYTF
TRBJ2-1	TRBV2	NA	NA	TGTGCCAGCAGGAGGCAGGGGTCCTACAATGAGCAGTTCTTC	CASRRQGSYNEQFF
TRBJ2-7	TRBV27	NA	NA	TGTGCCAGCAGTTCCGGACAGTCCTCCTACGAGCAGTACTTC	CASSSGQSSYEQYF
TRBJ2-1	TRBV7-3	TRBD1	once	TGTGCCAGCAGCTCACAGGGGGAAGGAAATGAGCAGTTCTTC	CASSSQGEGNEQFF
TRBJ1-1	TRBV19	TRBD1	NA	TGTGCCAGTACCCTCAGGGGGCCTGACACTGAAGCTTTCTTT	CASTLRGPDTEAFF
TRBJ1-2	TRBV5-1	NA	NA	TGCGCCAGCAGCGCGGGACGCTCAGGCAACTATGGCTACACCTTC	CASSAGRSGNYGYTF
TRBJ2-1	TRBV30	TRBD2	NA	TGTGCCTGGAGATCAGGGACTAGCGGGGGGGCCAAACGGTTCTTC	CAWRSGTSGGAKRFF
TRBJ2-6	TRBV5-6	NA	NA	TGTGCCAGCAGCTTGAACAGGGTGATGACTTTC	CASSLNRVMTF
TRBJ1-1	TRBV11-2	NA	NA	TGTGCCAGCAGCTTAGGTCAGAACACTGAAGCTTTCTTT	CASSLGQNTEAFF
TRBJ2-7	TRBV7-7	NA	NA	TGTGCCAGCAGCCCCGGCGGAGTTCAGGAGCAGTACTTC	CASSPGGVQEQYF
TRBJ2-1	TRBV10-3	TRBD2	NA	TGTGCCATCAGTGATGGGACTAGCGGGAACAATGAGCAGTTCTTC	CAISDGTSGNNEQFF
TRBJ2-5	TRBV11-3	TRBD2	NA	TGTGCCAGCAGCTTAGGTAGACTAGCGTATCAACAAGAGACCCAGTACTTC	CASSLGRLAYQQETQYF
TRBJ2-2	TRBV7-9	TRBD2	few	TGTTCCAGCAGCCAAACTAGCGCGTCCGGGGAGCTGTTTTTT	CSSSQTSASGELFF
TRBJ2-2	TRBV30	TRBD2	NA	TGTGCCTGGGGGGGGGTTGGGGGGGAGCTGTTTTTT	CAWGGVGGELFF
TRBJ2-2	TRBV7-9	TRBD2	NA	TGTGCCAGCAGCTGGGGACTAGCGGGATCCGACCCTTCGACGGGGGAGCTGTTTTTT	CASSWGLAGSDPSTGELFF
TRBJ2-3	TRBV7-6	TRBD2	NA	TGTGCCAGCAGCCAGCCTGCCTTTTTCAGCGGGAGTGCAGATACGCAGTATTTT	CASSQPAFFSGSADTQYF
TRBJ2-7	TRBV7-3	TRBD1	NA	TGTGCCAGCATCCCGGGACAGGGCTGCACGCAGTACTTC	CASIPGQGCTQYF